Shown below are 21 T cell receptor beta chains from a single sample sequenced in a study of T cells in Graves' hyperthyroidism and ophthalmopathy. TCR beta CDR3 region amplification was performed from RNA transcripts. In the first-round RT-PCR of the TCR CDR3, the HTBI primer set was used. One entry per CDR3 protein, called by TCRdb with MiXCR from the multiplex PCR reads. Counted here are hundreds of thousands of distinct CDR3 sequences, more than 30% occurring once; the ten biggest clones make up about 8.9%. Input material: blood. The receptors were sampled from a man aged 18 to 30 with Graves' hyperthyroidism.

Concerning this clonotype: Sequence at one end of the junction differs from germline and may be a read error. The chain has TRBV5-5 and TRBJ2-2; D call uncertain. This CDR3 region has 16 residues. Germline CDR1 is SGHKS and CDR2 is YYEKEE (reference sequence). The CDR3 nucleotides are TGTGCCACCAGCAGCTCAGTTTCCTCTAACACCGGGGAGCTGTTTTTT. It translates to CATSSSVSSNTGELFF.

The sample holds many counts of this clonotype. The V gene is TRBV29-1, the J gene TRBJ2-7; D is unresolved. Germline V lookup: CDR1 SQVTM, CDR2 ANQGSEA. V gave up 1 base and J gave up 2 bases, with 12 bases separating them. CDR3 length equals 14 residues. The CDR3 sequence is CSVEVARYPYEQYF. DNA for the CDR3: TGCAGCGTTGAAGTGGCCAGATACCCCTACGAGCAGTACTTC.

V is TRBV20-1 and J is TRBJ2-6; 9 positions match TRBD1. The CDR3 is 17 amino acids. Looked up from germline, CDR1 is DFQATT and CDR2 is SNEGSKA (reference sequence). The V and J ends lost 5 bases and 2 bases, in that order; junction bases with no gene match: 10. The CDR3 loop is CSAEPVDRGTGANVLTF. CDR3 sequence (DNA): TGCAGTGCTGAACCCGTTGACAGGGGGACTGGGGCCAACGTCCTGACTTTC.

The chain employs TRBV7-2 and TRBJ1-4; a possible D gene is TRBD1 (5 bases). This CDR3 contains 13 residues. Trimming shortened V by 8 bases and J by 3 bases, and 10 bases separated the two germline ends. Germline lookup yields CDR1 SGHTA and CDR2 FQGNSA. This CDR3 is CASGGGSNEKLFF. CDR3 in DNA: TGTGCCAGCGGGGGGGGGTCTAATGAAAAACTGTTTTTT.

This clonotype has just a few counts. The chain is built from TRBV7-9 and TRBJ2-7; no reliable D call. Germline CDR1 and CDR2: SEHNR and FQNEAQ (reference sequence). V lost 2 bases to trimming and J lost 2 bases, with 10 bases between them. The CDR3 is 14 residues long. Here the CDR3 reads CASSLRHNPYEQYF. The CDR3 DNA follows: TGTGCCAGCAGCTTACGACATAATCCCTACGAGCAGTACTTC.

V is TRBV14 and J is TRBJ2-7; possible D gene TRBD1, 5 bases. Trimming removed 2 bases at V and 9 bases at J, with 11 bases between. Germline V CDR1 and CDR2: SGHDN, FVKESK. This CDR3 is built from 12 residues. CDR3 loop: CASSQPRAGQYF. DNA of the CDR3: TGTGCCAGCAGCCAACCCAGGGCCGGGCAGTACTTC.

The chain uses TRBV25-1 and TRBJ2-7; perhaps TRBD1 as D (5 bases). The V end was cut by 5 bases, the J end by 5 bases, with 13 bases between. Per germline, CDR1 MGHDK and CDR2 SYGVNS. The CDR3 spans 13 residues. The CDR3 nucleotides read TGTGCCAGCAGTCTTGGGGCCGGCCACGAGCAGTACTTC. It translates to CASSLGAGHEQYF.

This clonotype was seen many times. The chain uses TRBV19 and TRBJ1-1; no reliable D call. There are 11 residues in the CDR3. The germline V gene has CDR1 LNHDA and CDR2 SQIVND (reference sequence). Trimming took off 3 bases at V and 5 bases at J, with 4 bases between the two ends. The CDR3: CASSMYTEAFF. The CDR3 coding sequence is TGTGCCAGTAGTATGTATACTGAAGCTTTCTTT.

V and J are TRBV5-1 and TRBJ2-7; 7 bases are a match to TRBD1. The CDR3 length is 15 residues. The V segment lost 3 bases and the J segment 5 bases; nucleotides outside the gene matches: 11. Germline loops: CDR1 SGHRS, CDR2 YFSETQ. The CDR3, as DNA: TGCGCCAGCAGCTGGGACAGATCACCCCTCCACGAGCAGTACTTC. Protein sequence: CASSWDRSPLHEQYF.

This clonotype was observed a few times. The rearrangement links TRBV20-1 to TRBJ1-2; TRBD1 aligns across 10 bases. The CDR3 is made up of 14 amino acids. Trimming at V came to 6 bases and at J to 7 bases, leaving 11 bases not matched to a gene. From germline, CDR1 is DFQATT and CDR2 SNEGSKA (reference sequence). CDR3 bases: TGCAGTGCCCGGCCCCCCGGGACAGGGGTTGGCTACACCTTC. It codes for CSARPPGTGVGYTF.

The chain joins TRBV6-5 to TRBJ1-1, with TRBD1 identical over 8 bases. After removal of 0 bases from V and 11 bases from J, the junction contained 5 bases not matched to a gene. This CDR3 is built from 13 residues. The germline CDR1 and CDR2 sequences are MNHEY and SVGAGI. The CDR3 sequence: CASSYSHRGEAFF. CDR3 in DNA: TGTGCCAGCAGTTACTCCCACAGGGGGGAGGCTTTCTTT.

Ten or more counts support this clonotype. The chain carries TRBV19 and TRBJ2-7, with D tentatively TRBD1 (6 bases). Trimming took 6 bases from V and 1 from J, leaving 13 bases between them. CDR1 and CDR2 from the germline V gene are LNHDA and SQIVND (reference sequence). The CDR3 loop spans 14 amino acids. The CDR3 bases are TGTGCCAGTAGAACAACAGGGAAGTCCTACGAGCAGTACTTC. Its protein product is CASRTTGKSYEQYF.

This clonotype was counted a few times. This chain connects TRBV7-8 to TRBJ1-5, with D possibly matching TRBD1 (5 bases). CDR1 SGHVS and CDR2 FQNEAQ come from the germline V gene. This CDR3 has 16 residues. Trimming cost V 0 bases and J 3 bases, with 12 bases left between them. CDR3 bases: TGTGCCAGCAGCTTAGCTTCCAGGGACGTCAATCAGCCCCAGCATTTT. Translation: CASSLASRDVNQPQHF.

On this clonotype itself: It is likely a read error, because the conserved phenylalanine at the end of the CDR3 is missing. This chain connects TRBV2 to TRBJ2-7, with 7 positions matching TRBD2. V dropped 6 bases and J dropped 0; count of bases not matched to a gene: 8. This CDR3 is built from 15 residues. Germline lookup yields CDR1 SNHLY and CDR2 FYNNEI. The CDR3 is CASSGPSGGSYEQYL. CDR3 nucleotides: TGTGCCAGCAGCGGCCCTAGCGGAGGCTCCTACGAGCAGTACTTA.

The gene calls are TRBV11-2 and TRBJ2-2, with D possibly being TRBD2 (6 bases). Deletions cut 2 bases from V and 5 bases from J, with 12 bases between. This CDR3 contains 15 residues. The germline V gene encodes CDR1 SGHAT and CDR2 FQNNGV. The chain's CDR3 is CASSLRDLSTGELFF. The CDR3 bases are TGTGCCAGCAGCTTACGGGACTTAAGTACCGGGGAGCTGTTTTTT.

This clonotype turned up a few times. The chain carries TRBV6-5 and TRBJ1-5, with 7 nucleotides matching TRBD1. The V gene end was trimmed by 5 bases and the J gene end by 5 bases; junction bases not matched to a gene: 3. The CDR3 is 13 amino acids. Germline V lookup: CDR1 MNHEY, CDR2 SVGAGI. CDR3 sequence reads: CASSRQGHQPQHF. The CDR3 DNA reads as TGTGCCAGCAGTCGACAGGGACATCAGCCCCAGCATTTT.

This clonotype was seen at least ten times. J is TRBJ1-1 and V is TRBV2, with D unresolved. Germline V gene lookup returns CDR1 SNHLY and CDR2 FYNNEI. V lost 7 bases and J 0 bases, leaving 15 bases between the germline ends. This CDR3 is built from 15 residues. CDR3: CASTLRSSMNTEAFF. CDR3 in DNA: TGTGCCAGCACGCTTCGATCAAGCATGAACACTGAAGCTTTCTTT. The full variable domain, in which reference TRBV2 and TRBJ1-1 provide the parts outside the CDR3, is EPEVTQTPSHQVTQMGQEVILRCVPISNHLYFYWYRQILGQKVEFLVSFYNNEISEKSEIFDDQFSVERPDGSNFTLKIRSTKLEDSAMYFCASTLRSSMNTEAFFGQGTRLTVV.

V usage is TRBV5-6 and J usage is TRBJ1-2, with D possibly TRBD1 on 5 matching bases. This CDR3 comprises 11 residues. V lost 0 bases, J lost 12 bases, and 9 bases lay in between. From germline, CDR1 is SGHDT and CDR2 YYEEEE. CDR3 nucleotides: TGTGCCAGCAGCTTGGTTGCGGGGGACACCTTC. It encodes CASSLVAGDTF.

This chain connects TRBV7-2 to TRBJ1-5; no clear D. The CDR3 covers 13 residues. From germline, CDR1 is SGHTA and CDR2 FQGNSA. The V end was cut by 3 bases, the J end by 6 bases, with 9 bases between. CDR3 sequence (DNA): TGTGCCAGCAGCTTGGATCAATTTCAGCCCCAGCATTTT. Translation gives CASSLDQFQPQHF.

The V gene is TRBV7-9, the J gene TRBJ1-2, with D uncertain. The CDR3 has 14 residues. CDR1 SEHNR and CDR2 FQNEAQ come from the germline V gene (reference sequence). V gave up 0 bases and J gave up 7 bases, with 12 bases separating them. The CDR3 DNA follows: TGTGCCAGCAGCTTAGCAGCGGGTACCGGTGGCTACACCTTC. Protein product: CASSLAAGTGGYTF.

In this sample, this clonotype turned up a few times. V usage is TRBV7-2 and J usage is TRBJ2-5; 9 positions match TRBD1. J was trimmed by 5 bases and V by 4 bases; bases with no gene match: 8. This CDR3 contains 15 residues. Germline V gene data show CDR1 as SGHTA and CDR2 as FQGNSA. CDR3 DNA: TGTGCCAGCAGCTATACAGGGGGCTTTGAGGAGACCCAGTACTTC. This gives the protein CASSYTGGFEETQYF. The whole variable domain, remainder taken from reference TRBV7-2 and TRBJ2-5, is GAGVSQSPSNKVTEKGKDVELRCDPISGHTALYWYRQSLGQGLEFLIYFQGNSAPDKSGLPSDRFSAERTGGSVSTLTIQRTQQEDSAVYLCASSYTGGFEETQYFGPGTRLLVL.